The sequence of this T cell receptor (beta chain) was determined in a study of blood T cell repertoires in COVID-19. Overall study: Collection of acute and convalescent COVID-19 samples took place in the United States, Italy and Spain. PBMCs, B-cell-depleted T cells, or T cells were the source of the cDNA or gDNA that made up the material.

The V gene end was trimmed by 11 bases and the J gene end by 8 bases; junction bases not matched to a gene: 21. The germline gives CDR1 SEHNR, CDR2 FQNEAQ (reference sequence). The CDR3 contains 16 residues. Authors' analysis steps: For nucleated cells, counts were estimated from reference gene primer amplification. Assay used: immunoSEQ multiplex PCR; TCRdb lists only in-frame clones, some missing. That table furnishes V, J and clone size, whereas the DNA furnished D and trimming. Among about 76,000 clones, about 81% were seen once, and the ten largest hold 27%. The sequence derives from a human donor in a cohort sampled during active COVID-19. The chain employs TRBV7-9 and TRBJ2-1, with 7 bases identical to TRBD1. The sequencing sample was made of peripheral blood. CDR3 sequence reads: CAGKSFRDSPFDEQFF. The CDR3 bases are TGTGCCGGAAAGTCCTTCAGGGACAGTCCCTTCGATGAGCAGTTCTTC. The full variable domain, in which reference TRBV7-9 and TRBJ2-1 provide the parts outside the CDR3, is DTGVSQNPRHKITKRGQNVTFRCDPISEHNRLYWYRQTLGQGPEFLTYFQNEAQLEKSRLLSDRFSAERPKGSFSTLEIQRTEQGDSAMYLCAGKSFRDSPFDEQFFGPGTRLTVL.